Listed below are T cell receptor beta chains from one sample, sequenced in a study of shared clonotypes between healthy human individuals. Sequenced by immunoSEQ multiplex PCR; TCRdb stores in-frame clones only, minus some. The data show millions of clones, under 95% seen once. Sequencing was performed on naive CD8+ T cells from PBMCs. These TCRs come from a man younger than 30 in good health. Some clones in this sample may be carry-over from other donors' samples. Both conserved end residues are part of each CDR3.

TRBJ1-1,TRBV19,CASRFRALTEAFF
TRBJ2-1,TRBV7-3,CASSLAWTGAYNEQFF
TRBJ2-7,TRBV11-2,CASSWELAGYEQYF
TRBJ1-1,TRBV6-5,CASSYRSLNTEAFF
TRBJ1-2,TRBV5-4,CASSSGGSNYGYTF
TRBJ2-1,TRBV4-1,CASSQLPWTGHVDSNEQFF
TRBJ2-7,TRBV9,CASSGGTREQYF
TRBJ2-2,TRBV19,CASTPMGPPGELFF
TRBJ1-2,TRBV6-4,CASSDSSLRGYTF
TRBJ2-1,TRBV7-9,CASSPPAGHSSYNEQFF